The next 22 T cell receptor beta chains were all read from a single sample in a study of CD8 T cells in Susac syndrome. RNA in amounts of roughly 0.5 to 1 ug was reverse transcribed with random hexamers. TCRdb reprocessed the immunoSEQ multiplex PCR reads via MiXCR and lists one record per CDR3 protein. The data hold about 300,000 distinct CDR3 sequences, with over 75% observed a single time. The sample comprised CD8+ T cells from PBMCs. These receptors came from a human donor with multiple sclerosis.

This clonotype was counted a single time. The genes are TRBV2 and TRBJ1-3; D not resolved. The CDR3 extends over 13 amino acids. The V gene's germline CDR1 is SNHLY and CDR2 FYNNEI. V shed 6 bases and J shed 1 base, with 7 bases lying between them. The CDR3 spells CASRDGSGNTIYF. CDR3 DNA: TGTGCCAGCAGGGACGGTTCTGGAAACACCATATATTTT.

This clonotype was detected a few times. This CDR3 is CASSYDNQPQHF. The CDR3 DNA is TGTGCCAGCAGTTACGATAATCAGCCCCAGCATTTT. The chain is built from TRBV6-2 or TRBV6-3 and TRBJ1-5; D gene unclear. This CDR3 is built from 12 residues. CDR1 and CDR2 (germline): MNHEY, SVGEGT. Trimming left V 2 bases short and J 4 bases short, with 3 bases between.

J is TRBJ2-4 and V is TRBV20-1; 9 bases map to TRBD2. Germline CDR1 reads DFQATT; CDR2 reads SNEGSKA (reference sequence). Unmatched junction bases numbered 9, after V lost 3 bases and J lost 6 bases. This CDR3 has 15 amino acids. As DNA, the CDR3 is TGCAGTGCTAGGGCGGGAGGGGGTTCTACAAACATTCAGTACTTC. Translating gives CSARAGGGSTNIQYF.

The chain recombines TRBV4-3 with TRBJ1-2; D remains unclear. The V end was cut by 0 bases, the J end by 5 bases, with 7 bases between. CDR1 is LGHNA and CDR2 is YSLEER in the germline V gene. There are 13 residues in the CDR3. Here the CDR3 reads CASSQDGVYGYTF. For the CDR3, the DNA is TGCGCCAGCAGCCAAGATGGGGTTTATGGCTACACCTTC.

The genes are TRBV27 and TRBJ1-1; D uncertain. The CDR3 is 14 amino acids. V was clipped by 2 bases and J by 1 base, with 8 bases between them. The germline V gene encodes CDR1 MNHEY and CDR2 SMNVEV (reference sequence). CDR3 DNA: TGTGCCAGCAGTTTAAATTTCGGGAACACTGAAGCTTTCTTT. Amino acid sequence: CASSLNFGNTEAFF.

Written as DNA, the CDR3 is TGTGCCAGCAGCTTGGATCCACCATACAATGAGCAGTTCTTC. It codes for CASSLDPPYNEQFF. V gene TRBV5-5 combines with J gene TRBJ2-1; unclear D gene. The germline V and J ends were trimmed by 0 bases and 4 bases, with 8 bases remaining between them. Germline V lookup: CDR1 SGHKS, CDR2 YYEKEE (reference sequence). The CDR3 is made up of 14 amino acids. The full variable domain, in which reference TRBV5-5 and TRBJ2-1 provide the parts outside the CDR3, is DAGVTQSPTHLIKTRGQQVTLRCSPISGHKSVSWYQQVLGQGPQFIFQYYEKEERGRGNFPDRFSARQFPNYSSELNVNALLLGDSALYLCASSLDPPYNEQFFGPGTRLTVL.

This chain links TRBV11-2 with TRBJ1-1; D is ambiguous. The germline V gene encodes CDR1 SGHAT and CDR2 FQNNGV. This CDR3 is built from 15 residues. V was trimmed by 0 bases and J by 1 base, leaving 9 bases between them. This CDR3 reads CASSLEGSWNTEAFF. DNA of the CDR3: TGTGCCAGCAGCTTAGAAGGCAGCTGGAACACTGAAGCTTTCTTT.

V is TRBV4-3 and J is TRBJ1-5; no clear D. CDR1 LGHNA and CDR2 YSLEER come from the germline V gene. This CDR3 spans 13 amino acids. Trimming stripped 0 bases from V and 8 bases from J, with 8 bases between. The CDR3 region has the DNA TGCGCCAGCAGCCAAGATTACCAGGAGCCCCAGCATTTT. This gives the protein CASSQDYQEPQHF.

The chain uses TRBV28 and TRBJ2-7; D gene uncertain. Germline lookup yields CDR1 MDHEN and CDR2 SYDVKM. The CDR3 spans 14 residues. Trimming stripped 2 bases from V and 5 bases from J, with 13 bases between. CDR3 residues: CASSLAPYPNEQYF. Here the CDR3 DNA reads TGTGCCAGCAGTTTAGCCCCCTACCCCAACGAGCAGTACTTC.

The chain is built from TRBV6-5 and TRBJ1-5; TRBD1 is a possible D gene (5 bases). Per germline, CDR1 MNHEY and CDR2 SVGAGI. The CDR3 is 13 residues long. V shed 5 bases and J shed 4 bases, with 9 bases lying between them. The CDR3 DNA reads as TGTGCCAGCAGTCCCCCAGGGAATCAGCCCCAGCATTTT. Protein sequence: CASSPPGNQPQHF.

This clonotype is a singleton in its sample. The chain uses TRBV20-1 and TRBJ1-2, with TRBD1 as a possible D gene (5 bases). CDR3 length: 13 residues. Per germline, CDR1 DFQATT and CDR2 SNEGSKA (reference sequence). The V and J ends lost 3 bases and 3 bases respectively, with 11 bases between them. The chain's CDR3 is CSASDRNYYGYTF. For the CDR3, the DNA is TGCAGTGCTAGCGACAGAAACTACTATGGCTACACCTTC.

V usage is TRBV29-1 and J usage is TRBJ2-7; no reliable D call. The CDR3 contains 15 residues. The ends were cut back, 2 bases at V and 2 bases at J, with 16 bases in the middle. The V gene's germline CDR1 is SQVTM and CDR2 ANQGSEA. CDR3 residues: CSVESLVGPTYEQYF. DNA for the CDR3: TGCAGCGTTGAATCTTTGGTGGGTCCCACCTACGAGCAGTACTTC.

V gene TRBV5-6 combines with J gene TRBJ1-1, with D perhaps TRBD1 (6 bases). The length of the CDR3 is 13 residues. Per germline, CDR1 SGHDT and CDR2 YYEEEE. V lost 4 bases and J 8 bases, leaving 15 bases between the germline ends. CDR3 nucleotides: TGTGCCAGCAGCCCACCCGACAGGACCGAAGCTTTCTTT. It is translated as CASSPPDRTEAFF.

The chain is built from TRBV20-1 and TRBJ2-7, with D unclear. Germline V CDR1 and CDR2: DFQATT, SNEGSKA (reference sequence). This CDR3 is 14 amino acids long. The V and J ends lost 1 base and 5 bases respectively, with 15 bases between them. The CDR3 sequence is CSARAGFSDHEQYF. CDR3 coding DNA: TGCAGTGCTAGAGCTGGGTTCTCCGATCACGAGCAGTACTTC.

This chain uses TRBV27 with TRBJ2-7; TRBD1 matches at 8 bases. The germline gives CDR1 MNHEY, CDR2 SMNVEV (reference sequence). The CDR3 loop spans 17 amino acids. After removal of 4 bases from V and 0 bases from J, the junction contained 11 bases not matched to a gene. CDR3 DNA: TGTGCCAGCAGTTGGGGGACAGGACGGTTTAGCTCCTACGAGCAGTACTTC. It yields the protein CASSWGTGRFSSYEQYF.

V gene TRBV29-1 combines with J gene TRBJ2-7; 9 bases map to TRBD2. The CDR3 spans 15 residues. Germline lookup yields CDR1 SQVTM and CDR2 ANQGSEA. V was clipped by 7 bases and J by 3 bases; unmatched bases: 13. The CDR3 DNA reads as TGCAGCGCCTTGGGCCTAGCGGGACTACACTACGAGCAGTACTTC. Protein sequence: CSALGLAGLHYEQYF.

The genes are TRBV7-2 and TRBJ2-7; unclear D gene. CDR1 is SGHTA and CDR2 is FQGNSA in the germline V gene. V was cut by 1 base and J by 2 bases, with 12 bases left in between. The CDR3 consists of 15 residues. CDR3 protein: CASSLELVNPYEQYF. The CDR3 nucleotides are TGTGCCAGCAGCTTAGAGCTTGTAAACCCCTACGAGCAGTACTTC.

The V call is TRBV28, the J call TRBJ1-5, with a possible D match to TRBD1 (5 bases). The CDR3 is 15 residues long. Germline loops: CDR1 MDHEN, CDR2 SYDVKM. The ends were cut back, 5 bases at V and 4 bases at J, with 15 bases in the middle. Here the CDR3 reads CASSPGEGFNQPQHF. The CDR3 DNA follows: TGTGCCAGCAGTCCGGGGGAGGGTTTTAATCAGCCCCAGCATTTT.

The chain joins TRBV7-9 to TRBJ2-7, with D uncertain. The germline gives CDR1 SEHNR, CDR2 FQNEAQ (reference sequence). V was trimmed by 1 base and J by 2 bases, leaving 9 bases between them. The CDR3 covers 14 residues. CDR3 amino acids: CASSLVFDPYEQYF. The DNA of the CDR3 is TGTGCCAGCAGCTTAGTATTTGACCCCTACGAGCAGTACTTC.

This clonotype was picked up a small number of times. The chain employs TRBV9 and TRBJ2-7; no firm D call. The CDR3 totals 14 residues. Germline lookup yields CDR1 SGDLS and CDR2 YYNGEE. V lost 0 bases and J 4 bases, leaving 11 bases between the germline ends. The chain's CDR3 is CASSVGPSVYEQYF. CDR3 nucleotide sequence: TGTGCCAGCAGCGTAGGTCCCAGCGTTTACGAGCAGTACTTC.

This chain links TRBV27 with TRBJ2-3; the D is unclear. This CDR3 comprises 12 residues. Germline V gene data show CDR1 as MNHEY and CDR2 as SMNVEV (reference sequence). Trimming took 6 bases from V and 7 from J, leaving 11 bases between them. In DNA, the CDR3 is TGTGCCAGCAGGGGTACCCTATATACGCAGTATTTT. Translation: CASRGTLYTQYF.

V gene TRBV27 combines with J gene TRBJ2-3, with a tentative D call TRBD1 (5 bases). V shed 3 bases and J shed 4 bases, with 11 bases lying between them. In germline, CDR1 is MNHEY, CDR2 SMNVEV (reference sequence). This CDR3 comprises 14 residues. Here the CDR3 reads CASSLVQGADTQYF. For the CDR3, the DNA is TGTGCCAGCAGTTTGGTTCAGGGTGCAGATACGCAGTATTTT.